This TCR beta chain comes out of a study of cytomegalovirus exposure and HLA in healthy donors. The germline V gene encodes CDR1 MDHEN and CDR2 SYDVKM. The CDR3 spans 11 residues. Trimming shortened V by 5 bases and J by 8 bases, and 9 bases separated the two germline ends. The PCR had 60 Vbeta and 13 Jbeta primers. Sequencing was performed with immunoSEQ multiplex PCR; in TCRdb, only in-frame clones are kept and a portion is missing. Altogether some 180,000 clones are present, approximately 90% being singletons, with the ten largest covering around 0.99%. The chain combines TRBV28 with TRBJ1-1, with D possibly matching TRBD1 (5 bases). The receptor was isolated from a boy between 2 and 10 years old in good health and CMV-seronegative. Sequenced input: PBMCs. The CDR3 region has the DNA TGTGCCAGCAGTGTGACAGAGGAAGCTTTCTTT. It translates to CASSVTEEAFF. Looking up the rest from reference TRBV28 and TRBJ1-1 gives the full variable domain: DVKVTQSSRYLVKRTGEKVFLECVQDMDHENMFWYRQDPGLGLRLIYFSYDVKMKEKGDIPEGYSVSREKKERFSLILESASTNQTSMYLCASSVTEEAFFGQGTRLTVV.